Listed below are T cell receptor beta chains from one sample, sequenced in a study of cytomegalovirus exposure and HLA in healthy donors. TCRdb's table, derived via immunoSEQ multiplex PCR, lists solely in-frame clones and lacks some. The table shows 60,000 to 80,000 clones, with around 80% occurring only once. The sequencing sample was made of PBMCs. The receptors stem from a girl aged 10 to 17 in good health and CMV-seropositive. Both conserved end residues are part of each CDR3. Clone size is not always given. Where it is, it says once, few, many or a class for expanded clones.

CDR3aa | j_gene | abundance | v_gene
CASSLAGGDYEQYF | - | - | TRBV5-6
CASSEVRSGEETQYF | TRBJ2-5 | - | TRBV6-1
CASSYPVQGAQAFF | TRBJ1-1 | once | TRBV19
CASSFGASGGPGSQYF | TRBJ2-5 | - | TRBV5-1
CAWSEVSVPSRAFF | TRBJ1-1 | - | TRBV30
CASSYGSLGNSPLHF | TRBJ1-6 | - | TRBV6-6
CASSLSPAGGSTDTQYF | TRBJ2-3 | - | TRBV4-2
CASSLHGSEAFF | TRBJ1-1 | - | TRBV19
CSAKGDEKLFF | TRBJ1-4 | - | TRBV20-1
CASSGWTGGAFF | TRBJ1-1 | - | TRBV25-1
CASSQDLWDNTDTQYF | TRBJ2-3 | - | TRBV14
CASSPSLAGDYKNIQYF | TRBJ2-4 | - | TRBV14
CASSLGLNEKLFF | TRBJ1-4 | - | TRBV7-8
CAISRDRGLDTEAFF | TRBJ1-1 | once | TRBV10-3
CASSQGPGASYEQYF | TRBJ2-7 | - | TRBV4-1
CASSPVHMNTEAFF | TRBJ1-1 | few | TRBV5-4
CASSPIAGGPTGELFF | TRBJ2-2 | - | TRBV4-1
CASSLEVGVQETQYF | TRBJ2-5 | few | TRBV7-8
CASSQGPPLSGANVLTF | TRBJ2-6 | many | TRBV4-1
CASSYPIRATNQPQHF | TRBJ1-5 | - | TRBV6-5
CASSLDGTTYGYTF | TRBJ1-2 | - | TRBV7-9
CASSFGGLDSPLHF | TRBJ1-6 | - | TRBV7-9
CASSPGTGKANQPQHF | TRBJ1-5 | - | TRBV7-9
CASSPTPPYEQYF | TRBJ2-7 | - | TRBV11-2
CASSLEGTGGYNEQFF | TRBJ2-1 | - | TRBV5-1
CASSPDREKEKLFF | TRBJ1-4 | - | TRBV6-5
CASSLGRGADYGYTF | TRBJ1-2 | once | TRBV7-2
CASRGIAGAVVHEQYF | TRBJ2-7 | - | TRBV2
CASSLVSGGPYGYTF | TRBJ1-2 | - | TRBV11-2
CASSQVRRMGLEQYF | TRBJ2-7 | - | TRBV14
CASLYPPLSGANVLTF | TRBJ2-6 | - | TRBV6-6
CASFGQVNSPLHF | TRBJ1-6 | - | TRBV2
CASSSTPSGTEAFF | TRBJ1-1 | - | TRBV7-9
CAWTIQGGVETQYF | TRBJ2-5 | - | TRBV30
CASSGTADNEQFF | TRBJ2-1 | - | TRBV10-1
CASSVQGEGRQETQYF | TRBJ2-5 | - | TRBV4-3
CASSLIGPYGYTF | TRBJ1-2 | - | TRBV5-1
CASSESSGANNEQFF | TRBJ2-1 | - | TRBV6-1
CASLWGSPLNTEAFF | TRBJ1-1 | once | TRBV19
CASSPLVIGELFF | TRBJ2-2 | - | TRBV27
CASSQRRDRLNSPLHF | TRBJ1-6 | - | TRBV4-1
CASSLSGNTIYF | TRBJ1-3 | few | TRBV19
CASSSVDEQFF | TRBJ2-1 | - | TRBV18
CASSRGGNQPQHF | TRBJ1-5 | - | TRBV6-5
CASSLAGADSNQPQHF | TRBJ1-5 | - | TRBV5-1
CASSVLDRGGYTF | TRBJ1-2 | few | TRBV6-1
CASSTGTADNYEQYF | TRBJ2-7 | few | TRBV6-5
CASSSGSYQETQYF | TRBJ2-5 | - | TRBV7-2
CASSLNQGTEAFF | TRBJ1-1 | - | TRBV28
CASSFTPTGLDYGYTF | TRBJ1-2 | - | TRBV7-8
CASSRRGGAGGEQYF | TRBJ2-7 | - | TRBV6-5
CASSHGGAGQPQHF | TRBJ1-5 | - | TRBV28
CASSSGTSGSYEQYF | TRBJ2-7 | - | TRBV6-5
CASSLGLAGVSDTQYF | TRBJ2-3 | - | TRBV7-8
CAISVSQTYEQYF | TRBJ2-7 | - | TRBV10-3